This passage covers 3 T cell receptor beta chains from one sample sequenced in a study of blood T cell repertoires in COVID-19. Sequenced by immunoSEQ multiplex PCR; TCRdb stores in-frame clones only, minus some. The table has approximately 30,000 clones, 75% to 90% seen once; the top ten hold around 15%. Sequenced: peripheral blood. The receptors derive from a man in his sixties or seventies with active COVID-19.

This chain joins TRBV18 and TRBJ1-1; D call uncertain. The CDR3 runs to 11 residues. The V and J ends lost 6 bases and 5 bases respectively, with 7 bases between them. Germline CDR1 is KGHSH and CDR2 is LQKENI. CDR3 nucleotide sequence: TGTGCCAGCTCGCCAGAGACTGAAGCTTTCTTT. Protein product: CASSPETEAFF.

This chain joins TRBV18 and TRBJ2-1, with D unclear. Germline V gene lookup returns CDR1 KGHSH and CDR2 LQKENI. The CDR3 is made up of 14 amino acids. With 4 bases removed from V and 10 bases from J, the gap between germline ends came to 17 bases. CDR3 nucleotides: TGTGCCAGCTCACGGGTGCCTAAGCTCGGGGAGCAGTTCTTC. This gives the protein CASSRVPKLGEQFF.

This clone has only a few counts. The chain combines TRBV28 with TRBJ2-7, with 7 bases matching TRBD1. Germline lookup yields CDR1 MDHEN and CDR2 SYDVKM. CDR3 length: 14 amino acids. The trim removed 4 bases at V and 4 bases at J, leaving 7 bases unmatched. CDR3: CASSSQGTWYEQYF. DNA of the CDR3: TGTGCCAGCAGTTCACAGGGGACGTGGTACGAGCAGTACTTC.